This T cell receptor beta chain was sequenced during a study of identical twins. Study conclusions and caveats: For cord blood, abundant beta clonotypes had fewer insertions, unlike memory repertoires, which showed none.

In this sample, this clonotype turned up a few times. Its antigen is unidentified. In TCRdb, the 5' RACE reads were re-called with MiXCR into one record per CDR3 protein. The repertoire holds about 530,000 distinct CDR3 sequences, with around 22% as singletons. These sequences were also reported in another study, on yellow fever vaccine responses in identical twins.

The source of this sequence is a woman under 30 in good health. Sequenced input: CD4+ T cells sorted from blood.

The CDR3 is CASSLTGVLARDTQYF. CDR3 bases: TGTGCCAGCAGCTTAACCGGGGTCCTAGCGAGGGATACGCAGTATTTT. The chain carries TRBV5-6 and TRBJ2-3; D possibly corresponds to TRBD2 (6 bases). Trimming took 2 bases from V and 6 from J, leaving 19 bases between them. Germline values: CDR1 SGHDT, CDR2 YYEEEE. CDR3 size: 16 residues.